These 30 T cell receptor beta chains were sequenced from one sample in a study of cytomegalovirus exposure and HLA in healthy donors. The PCR employed 60 Vbeta primers together with 13 Jbeta primers. This table comes from immunoSEQ multiplex PCR, and its TCRdb copy is limited to in-frame clones, with some not included. Of about 160,000 clones listed, over 70% are singletons. The sample comprised PBMCs. The receptors derive from a woman aged 50 to 60 in good health and CMV-seropositive.

As DNA, the CDR3 is TGCGCCAGCAGCCGGGACAGTGTGTCGACCTATGGCTACACCTTC. Residues: CASSRDSVSTYGYTF. The chain combines TRBV5-1 with TRBJ1-2; 7 positions agree with TRBD1. Germline CDR1 reads SGHRS; CDR2 reads YFSETQ. The CDR3 is 15 amino acids. V trimming: 4 bases; J trimming: 4 bases; junction bases outside the gene matches: 10.

The V gene is TRBV14, the J gene TRBJ2-7, with TRBD2 as a possible D gene (5 bases). Between the trimmed V and J ends, which lost 3 bases and 6 bases, there was a span of 6 bases. CDR1 is SGHDN and CDR2 is FVKESK in the germline V gene. The CDR3 loop spans 11 amino acids. The DNA of the CDR3 is TGTGCCAGCAGCCAGGACTGCGAGCAGTACTTC. Amino acids: CASSQDCEQYF.

The gene calls are TRBV4-2 and TRBJ1-2, with 8 positions matching TRBD1. The germline gives CDR1 LGHNA, CDR2 YNFKEQ. J lost 8 bases, V lost 0 bases, and 8 bases had no gene match. The CDR3 totals 15 residues. The CDR3: CASSQDQDREMGYTF. The CDR3 nucleotides are TGTGCCAGCAGCCAAGATCAGGACAGGGAGATGGGCTACACCTTC.

This clone was observed a few times. Compared with germline, one end of the junction differs, possibly owing to a read error. This chain uses TRBV2 with TRBJ2-7; D is perhaps TRBD1 (5 bases). CDR1 and CDR2 (germline): SNHLY, FYNNEI. The CDR3 loop spans 13 amino acids. CDR3 loop: CASNEQVAYEQYF. DNA for the CDR3: TGTGCCAGCAATGAACAGGTCGCCTACGAGCAGTACTTC.

The chain links TRBV5-1 to TRBJ2-1; 7 bases are shared with TRBD2. Per the germline V gene, CDR1 is SGHRS and CDR2 is YFSETQ. Trimming cost V 0 bases and J 4 bases; bases outside gene matches: 7. CDR3 size: 16 residues. This chain's CDR3 is CASSLGGGTGYNEQFF. The CDR3, as DNA: TGCGCCAGCAGCTTGGGGGGGGGAACCGGGTACAATGAGCAGTTCTTC. Drawing the rest from reference TRBV5-1 and TRBJ2-1, the complete variable domain is KAGVTQTPRYLIKTRGQQVTLSCSPISGHRSVSWYQQTPGQGLQFLFEYFSETQRNKGNFPGRFSGRQFSNSRSEMNVSTLELGDSALYLCASSLGGGTGYNEQFFGPGTRLTVL.

The chain joins TRBV4-1 to TRBJ2-6, with TRBD1 as a possible D gene (5 bases). The CDR3 extends over 19 amino acids. CDR1 is MGHRA and CDR2 is YSYEKL in the germline V gene. Trimming removed 1 base at V and 0 bases at J, with 16 bases between. The CDR3, as DNA: TGCGCCAGCAGCCAAGTTTTGTTGACAGCCCGCTCTGGGGCCAACGTCCTGACTTTC. This encodes CASSQVLLTARSGANVLTF.

CDR3 sequence: CASSPTGEYTEAFF. For the CDR3, the DNA is TGTGCCAGCAGCCCCACAGGGGAATACACTGAAGCTTTCTTT. This chain uses TRBV7-9 with TRBJ1-1; the match to TRBD1 covers 7 bases. The length of the CDR3 is 14 residues. V shed 5 bases, J shed 3 bases, and the junction held 6 bases outside the gene matches. Germline CDR1 SEHNR, CDR2 FQNEAQ (reference sequence).

Only one count was recorded for this clone. The V gene is TRBV6-6, the J gene TRBJ2-3, with unresolved D. Trimming stripped 0 bases from V and 8 bases from J, with 6 bases between. Per the germline V gene, CDR1 is MNHNY and CDR2 is SVGAGI (reference sequence). The CDR3 extends over 12 amino acids. CDR3 nucleotide sequence: TGTGCCAGCAGTTACTCGAGTGGTACGCAGTATTTT. Protein sequence: CASSYSSGTQYF.

The chain links TRBV10-2 to TRBJ1-2, with a tentative D call TRBD1 (6 bases). The V end lost 4 bases, the J end lost 3 bases, and 12 bases lay between the germline ends. Germline CDR1 is WSHSY and CDR2 is SAAADI. CDR3 length: 14 amino acids. The chain's CDR3 is CASSAWGGDYGYTF. CDR3 coding DNA: TGCGCCAGCAGTGCTTGGGGGGGCGACTATGGCTACACCTTC.

The table lists this clone with a count of one. V is TRBV5-1 and J is TRBJ1-2, with D unclear. The CDR3 has 15 amino acids. Per germline, CDR1 SGHRS and CDR2 YFSETQ. V was cut by 0 bases and J by 1 base, with 10 bases left in between. CDR3 in amino acids: CASSLASAVNYGYTF. CDR3 in DNA: TGCGCCAGCAGCTTGGCCTCGGCGGTTAACTATGGCTACACCTTC.

This clone was seen just once. The CDR3 loop is CASSPRGDNQPQHF. CDR3 nucleotide sequence: TGTGCCAGCAGCCCCAGGGGGGACAATCAGCCCCAGCATTTT. The chain employs TRBV7-6 and TRBJ1-5, with TRBD1 matching over 7 bases. In germline, CDR1 is SGHVS, CDR2 FNYEAQ. V lost 5 bases, J lost 3 bases, and 4 bases stayed unmatched. There are 14 residues in the CDR3.

This clone was counted a few times. This sequence joins TRBV2 and TRBJ1-1; 11 nucleotides align to TRBD1. The V segment lost 6 bases and the J segment 5 bases; nucleotides outside the gene matches: 2. Per the germline V gene, CDR1 is SNHLY and CDR2 is FYNNEI. The CDR3 loop spans 13 amino acids. CDR3 sequence reads: CASRDRGQTEAFF. The CDR3 coding sequence is TGTGCCAGCAGGGACAGGGGGCAAACTGAAGCTTTCTTT.

This chain uses TRBV29-1 with TRBJ1-2; D remains unclear. The germline gives CDR1 SQVTM, CDR2 ANQGSEA. The CDR3 runs to 11 residues. Trimming pared 7 bases from V and 6 bases from J, leaving 12 bases between. The CDR3 coding sequence is TGCAGCGACAAAGACAACCATGGCTACACCTTC. Its translation is CSDKDNHGYTF.

This sequence joins TRBV30 and TRBJ1-1; no reliable D call. Germline V lookup: CDR1 GTSNPN, CDR2 SVGIG (reference sequence). Trimming stripped 2 bases from V and 1 base from J, with 11 bases between. CDR3 length: 14 residues. The CDR3 region is CAWSRPGGNTEAFF. The CDR3 coding sequence is TGTGCCTGGAGTCGACCGGGTGGGAACACTGAAGCTTTCTTT.

The chain carries TRBV7-6 and TRBJ1-5; TRBD1 is a possible D gene (5 bases). The germline V gene has CDR1 SGHVS and CDR2 FNYEAQ. The CDR3 runs 14 residues. V was trimmed by 3 bases and J by 8 bases, leaving 14 bases between them. The DNA for the CDR3 is TGTGCCAGCAGCTTGTACCCGGGGGAAAAGCCCCAGCATTTT. Translating it yields CASSLYPGEKPQHF.

This clone was seen a handful of times. Written as DNA, the CDR3 is TGCGCCAGCAGTGAGTCGGGCTGGCCGTACAATGAGCAGTTCTTC. This translates into CASSESGWPYNEQFF. The rearrangement links TRBV10-1 to TRBJ2-1; D call uncertain. This CDR3 spans 15 amino acids. Looked up from germline, CDR1 is WNHNN and CDR2 is SYGVQD (reference sequence). Trimming removed 0 bases at V and 4 bases at J, with 10 bases between.

As DNA, the CDR3 is TGTGCCAGCAGCCCTGAGGGACAGCCGTCCACTGAAGCTTTCTTT. The encoded protein is CASSPEGQPSTEAFF. V gene TRBV6-5 combines with J gene TRBJ1-1; the match to TRBD1 covers 7 bases. Germline assignment: CDR1 MNHEY and CDR2 SVGAGI. With 6 bases clipped from V and 4 bases from J, the junction kept 11 bases outside the gene matches. CDR3 size: 15 residues.

The chain uses TRBV6-1 and TRBJ2-7, with 7 bases that match TRBD1. The ends lost 4 bases at V and 2 bases at J; junction bases unmatched: 8. The CDR3 length is 15 residues. Germline assignment: CDR1 MNHNS and CDR2 SASEGT. CDR3 sequence: CASSVIGTATYEQYF. The DNA of the CDR3 is TGTGCCAGCAGTGTCATCGGGACAGCCACCTACGAGCAGTACTTC.

J is TRBJ2-1 and V is TRBV7-6; possibly TRBD1 for D (5 bases). Germline CDR1 is SGHVS and CDR2 is FNYEAQ. Trimming stripped 0 bases from V and 7 bases from J, with 13 bases between. The CDR3 totals 15 residues. The CDR3, as DNA: TGTGCCAGCAGCTTAGCAGCAGGGAAGGGAAATGAGCAGTTCTTC. Its translation is CASSLAAGKGNEQFF. Variable domain in full (rest from reference TRBV7-6 and TRBJ2-1): GAGVSQSPRYKVTKRGQDVALRCDPISGHVSLYWYRQALGQGPEFLTYFNYEAQQDKSGLPNDRFSAERPEGSISTLTIQRTEQRDSAMYRCASSLAAGKGNEQFFGPGTRLTVL.

V gene TRBV19 combines with J gene TRBJ1-2, with unresolved D. The CDR3 runs 12 residues. Germline V gene sequence: CDR1 LNHDA, CDR2 SQIVND (reference sequence). The V and J ends lost 3 bases and 3 bases respectively, with 5 bases between them. This chain's CDR3 is CASSIQYYGYTF. The CDR3 DNA follows: TGTGCCAGTAGTATTCAATACTATGGCTACACCTTC.

The CDR3 is CASSRQGNYGYTF. CDR3 DNA: TGTGCCAGCAGCCGACAGGGGAACTATGGCTACACCTTC. V usage is TRBV6-6 and J usage is TRBJ1-2, with 8 bases lining up with TRBD1. V shed 6 bases, J shed 2 bases, and the junction held 2 bases outside the gene matches. CDR3 size: 13 residues. Germline assignment: CDR1 MNHNY and CDR2 SVGAGI (reference sequence).

The genes are TRBV5-4 and TRBJ2-5; 12 bases fit TRBD2. The ends lost 4 bases at V and 2 bases at J; junction bases unmatched: 3. The germline CDR1 and CDR2 sequences are SGHNT and YYREEE (reference sequence). CDR3 size: 15 residues. The CDR3 spells CASSETSGGQETQYF. The CDR3 DNA reads TGTGCCAGCAGCGAGACTAGCGGGGGTCAAGAGACCCAGTACTTC.

CDR3 DNA sequence: TGCGCCAGCAGCACCCGGACAGGGATGGGCACTGAAGCTTTCTTT. Translating it yields CASSTRTGMGTEAFF. The chain couples TRBV4-1 to TRBJ1-1; TRBD1 aligns across 8 bases. This CDR3 has 15 amino acids. J was trimmed by 4 bases and V by 5 bases; bases with no gene match: 9. Germline assignment: CDR1 MGHRA and CDR2 YSYEKL.

This rearrangement joins TRBV7-2 to TRBJ2-7; 7 bases map to TRBD1. Germline assignment: CDR1 SGHTA and CDR2 FQGNSA. The junction had 8 bases not matched to a gene; V was cut back by 3 bases and J by 3 bases. The CDR3 loop spans 15 amino acids. CDR3 protein: CASSFRDREGYEQYF. The CDR3 bases are TGTGCCAGCAGCTTTCGCGACAGGGAAGGCTACGAGCAGTACTTC.

The rearrangement links TRBV27 to TRBJ1-1, with D perhaps matching TRBD1 (5 bases). CDR1 and CDR2 (germline): MNHEY, SMNVEV (reference sequence). V lost 5 bases and J 4 bases, leaving 17 bases between the germline ends. This CDR3 comprises 15 residues. The CDR3 spells CASSLQTDQGTEAFF. As DNA, the CDR3 is TGTGCCAGCAGTCTCCAGACCGACCAGGGCACTGAAGCTTTCTTT.

This clone showed up just once. This chain joins TRBV29-1 and TRBJ2-7; 9 nucleotides line up with TRBD1. This CDR3 spans 14 amino acids. V gave up 7 bases and J gave up 4 bases; unmatched junction bases: 11. Germline CDR1 and CDR2: SQVTM and ANQGSEA. The CDR3 here is CSATPTGGFYEQYF. In DNA, the CDR3 is TGCAGCGCCACCCCGACAGGGGGATTTTACGAGCAGTACTTC.

CDR3 amino acids: CASRETGHLNTEAFF. CDR3 sequence (DNA): TGTGCCAGCAGGGAGACAGGGCACCTGAACACTGAAGCTTTCTTT. The chain links TRBV6-1 to TRBJ1-1; 7 nucleotides line up with TRBD1. Germline lookup yields CDR1 MNHNS and CDR2 SASEGT. Trimming took 6 bases from V and 0 from J; bases not matched to a gene: 7. The CDR3 loop spans 15 amino acids.

The J gene is TRBJ2-7, the V gene TRBV13; the match to TRBD2 covers 9 bases. J was trimmed by 1 base and V by 2 bases; bases with no gene match: 3. CDR3 length equals 15 residues. Germline V gene data show CDR1 as PRHDT and CDR2 as FYEKMQ (reference sequence). The CDR3 spells CASSLSLAGSYEQYF. The DNA of the CDR3 is TGTGCCAGCAGCTTATCGCTAGCGGGGTCCTACGAGCAGTACTTC.

The gene calls are TRBV5-1 and TRBJ1-1; the D gene is possibly TRBD1 (6 bases). The germline gives CDR1 SGHRS, CDR2 YFSETQ. V was cut by 0 bases and J by 6 bases, with 15 bases left in between. This CDR3 contains 15 residues. In DNA form, the CDR3 reads TGCGCCAGCAGCTTGGAAACCAAGGGGGGGTCTGAAGCTTTCTTT. Translated, it gives CASSLETKGGSEAFF.

J is TRBJ2-1 and V is TRBV5-6; possibly TRBD2 for D (5 bases). CDR3 length equals 16 residues. Germline CDR1 is SGHDT and CDR2 is YYEEEE. Between the trimmed V and J ends, which lost 6 bases and 0 bases, there was a span of 16 bases. The CDR3, as DNA: TGTGCCAGCACCTCTTGGGATGGGAGCTCCTACAATGAGCAGTTCTTC. It encodes CASTSWDGSSYNEQFF.